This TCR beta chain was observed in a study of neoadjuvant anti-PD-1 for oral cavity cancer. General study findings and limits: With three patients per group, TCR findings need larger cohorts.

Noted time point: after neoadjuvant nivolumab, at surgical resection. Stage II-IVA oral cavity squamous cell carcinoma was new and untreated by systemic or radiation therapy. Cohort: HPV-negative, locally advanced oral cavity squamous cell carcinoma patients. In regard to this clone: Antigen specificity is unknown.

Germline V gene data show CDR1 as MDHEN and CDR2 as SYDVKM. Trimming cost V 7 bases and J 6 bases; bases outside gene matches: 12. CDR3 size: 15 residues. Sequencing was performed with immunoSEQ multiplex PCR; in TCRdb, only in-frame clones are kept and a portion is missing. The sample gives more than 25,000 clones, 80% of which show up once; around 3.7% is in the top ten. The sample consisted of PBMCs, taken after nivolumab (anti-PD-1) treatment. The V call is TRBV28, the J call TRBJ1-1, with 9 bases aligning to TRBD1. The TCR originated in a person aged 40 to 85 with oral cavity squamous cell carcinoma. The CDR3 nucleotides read TGTGCCAGCAAGGGGCCGGGACAGGGTGTCGCTGAAGCTTTCTTT. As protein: CASKGPGQGVAEAFF. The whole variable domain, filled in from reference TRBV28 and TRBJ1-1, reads DVKVTQSSRYLVKRTGEKVFLECVQDMDHENMFWYRQDPGLGLRLIYFSYDVKMKEKGDIPEGYSVSREKKERFSLILESASTNQTSMYLCASKGPGQGVAEAFFGQGTRLTVV.